This record covers a single T cell receptor beta chain. The data belong to a study of cytomegalovirus exposure and HLA in healthy donors. The overall study: There were about 86 million unique TCRs (from HLA-typed donors) in an early data release. Of the donors genotyped, about 410 in all, 75% to 85% fell in the Caucasian-associated ancestry cluster.

V lost 4 bases to trimming and J lost 1 base, with 7 bases between them. The V gene's germline CDR1 is KGHSH and CDR2 LQKENI. The CDR3 has 13 residues. Primers: 60 Vbeta forward and 13 Jbeta reverse. In the authors' workflow: Later analysis identified 80 million to 85 million unique TCR beta chains, roughly 11 million shared. Sequencing was performed with immunoSEQ multiplex PCR; in TCRdb, only in-frame clones are kept and a portion is missing. V and J calls and clone size come straight from that table; D and trimming were deduced from the DNA. The table lists about 88,000 clones. The source is a girl aged 10 to 17 in good health and CMV-seropositive. The rearrangement joins TRBV18 to TRBJ1-1, with D tentatively TRBD1 (5 bases). Specimen: PBMCs. This CDR3 reads CASSQTENTEAFF. The CDR3 DNA sequence: TGTGCCAGCTCACAGACAGAGAACACTGAAGCTTTCTTT.